The 24 T cell receptor beta chains below all came from one sample that was sequenced in a study of blood T cell repertoires in COVID-19. Sequenced by immunoSEQ multiplex PCR; TCRdb stores in-frame clones only, minus some. The table has 150,000 to 200,000 clones, more than 80% seen once. Sequencing was carried out using PBMCs or T cells enriched from blood (not recorded which). These receptors were taken from a man aged 45-65 years who had recovered from COVID-19.

The gene calls are TRBV19 and TRBJ1-6; possibly TRBD1 for D (6 bases). This CDR3 has 16 residues. Looked up from germline, CDR1 is LNHDA and CDR2 is SQIVND (reference sequence). Trimming shortened V by 4 bases and J by 10 bases, and 20 bases separated the two germline ends. This CDR3 is CASSTQQGGGNSPLHF. DNA for the CDR3: TGTGCCAGTAGTACCCAACAGGGAGGGGGAAACTCACCCCTCCACTTT.

The chain has TRBV28 and TRBJ1-6; no clear D. This CDR3 is built from 15 residues. V lost 5 bases and J 6 bases, leaving 14 bases between the germline ends. Germline V gene data show CDR1 as MDHEN and CDR2 as SYDVKM. The CDR3 bases are TGTGCCAGCAGTACCACTCAAGGACTTAATTCACCCCTCCACTTT. Protein sequence: CASSTTQGLNSPLHF.

This chain uses TRBV7-3 with TRBJ2-5, with a possible D match to TRBD2 (5 bases). Deletions cut 4 bases from V and 5 bases from J, with 17 bases between. CDR3 length: 15 residues. The germline gives CDR1 SGHTA, CDR2 FQGTGA. This chain's CDR3 is CASSWGSGFSETQYF. CDR3 in DNA: TGTGCCAGCAGCTGGGGATCGGGGTTTTCGGAGACCCAGTACTTC.

The chain recombines TRBV12-3 or TRBV12-4 with TRBJ1-2, with D perhaps TRBD1 (5 bases). V lost 5 bases and J 8 bases, leaving 15 bases between the germline ends. This CDR3 contains 13 residues. CDR3 DNA sequence: TGTGCCAGCAGTCACAGGAGACTGGGGGGCTACACCTTC. Protein sequence: CASSHRRLGGYTF.

This chain joins TRBV6-1 and TRBJ1-6, with TRBD1 matching 9 bases. With 3 bases clipped from V and 0 bases from J, the junction kept 0 bases outside the gene matches. Germline values: CDR1 MNHNS, CDR2 SASEGT. The CDR3 is 16 amino acids. The CDR3 here is CASSETGGSYNSPLHF. The CDR3 nucleotides read TGTGCCAGCAGTGAGACAGGGGGCTCCTATAATTCACCCCTCCACTTT.

This clone was counted a single time. The V and J genes are TRBV7-2 and TRBJ2-3; D call uncertain. Germline V gene lookup returns CDR1 SGHTA and CDR2 FQGNSA. V lost 5 bases to trimming and J lost 4 bases, with 7 bases between them. The CDR3 runs to 12 residues. CDR3 sequence: CASSQLADTQYF. CDR3 in DNA: TGTGCCAGCAGCCAATTAGCAGATACGCAGTATTTT.

This chain uses TRBV7-3 with TRBJ2-3, with 10 bases aligning to TRBD2. The CDR3 runs 15 residues. After removal of 4 bases from V and 5 bases from J, the junction contained 6 bases not matched to a gene. Germline CDR1 and CDR2: SGHTA and FQGTGA. The CDR3 loop is CASSSSGGEGDTQYF. CDR3 DNA sequence: TGTGCCAGCAGCTCCAGCGGGGGGGAAGGAGATACGCAGTATTTT.

The chain has TRBV4-3 and TRBJ1-5, with no clear D. The CDR3 contains 13 residues. Trimming stripped 0 bases from V and 10 bases from J, with 10 bases between. The V gene's germline CDR1 is LGHNA and CDR2 YSLEER. The CDR3, as DNA: TGCGCCAGCAGCCAAGATACTCGGGGTCCCCAGCATTTT. This gives the protein CASSQDTRGPQHF.

The J gene is TRBJ2-7, the V gene TRBV28; possible D gene TRBD2, 5 bases. Germline V lookup: CDR1 MDHEN, CDR2 SYDVKM. V lost 7 bases and J lost 5, with 24 bases in between. This CDR3 contains 16 residues. In DNA, the CDR3 is TGTGCCAGCAACCCCCTTCGGGTAGCGAGAATGGACGAGCAGTACTTC. Its translation is CASNPLRVARMDEQYF. The variable domain in full, with the rest retrieved from reference TRBV28 and TRBJ2-7, is DVKVTQSSRYLVKRTGEKVFLECVQDMDHENMFWYRQDPGLGLRLIYFSYDVKMKEKGDIPEGYSVSREKKERFSLILESASTNQTSMYLCASNPLRVARMDEQYFGPGTRLTVT.

This rearrangement joins TRBV6-5 to TRBJ1-2; 9 bases fit TRBD1. Germline V gene lookup returns CDR1 MNHEY and CDR2 SVGAGI. V shed 5 bases, J shed 6 bases, and the junction held 10 bases outside the gene matches. This CDR3 contains 15 residues. CDR3 coding DNA: TGTGCCAGCAGTAAAACCGGGACAGGGTTAGATGGCTACACCTTC. Translation gives CASSKTGTGLDGYTF.

The chain carries TRBV5-6 and TRBJ2-3; 11 nucleotides line up with TRBD1. This CDR3 region has 16 residues. V trimming: 4 bases; J trimming: 3 bases; junction bases outside the gene matches: 7. The germline V gene encodes CDR1 SGHDT and CDR2 YYEEEE. The CDR3 here is CASSRLGQGATDTQYF. CDR3 coding DNA: TGTGCCAGCAGCCGGTTAGGACAGGGGGCGACAGATACGCAGTATTTT.

The V and J genes are TRBV18 and TRBJ2-5, with unresolved D. Germline values: CDR1 KGHSH, CDR2 LQKENI. The CDR3 extends over 13 amino acids. Trimming removed 2 bases at V and 1 base at J, with 5 bases between. CDR3 DNA sequence: TGTGCCAGCTCACCAAGCATCCAAGAGACCCAGTACTTC. Amino acids: CASSPSIQETQYF.

This clone was observed a single time. This chain uses TRBV3-1 (or the pseudogene TRBV3-2) with TRBJ1-3, with D unresolved. There are 12 residues in the CDR3. Between the trimmed V and J ends, which lost 4 bases and 4 bases, there was a span of 5 bases. Germline CDR1 and CDR2: LGHDT and YNNKEL (reference sequence). CDR3 loop: CASSPRGNTIYF. The CDR3 DNA is TGTGCCAGCAGCCCCCGGGGAAACACCATATATTTT.

The V and J genes are TRBV4-1 and TRBJ1-2, with TRBD1 identical over 8 bases. Germline CDR1 reads MGHRA; CDR2 reads YSYEKL. Trimming at V came to 3 bases and at J to 2 bases, leaving 8 bases not matched to a gene. This CDR3 region has 16 residues. CDR3 nucleotide sequence: TGCGCCAGCAGCCACCGCGTCCAGGGGGCAAACTATGGCTACACCTTC. Its translation: CASSHRVQGANYGYTF.

This sequence joins TRBV10-2 and TRBJ2-1; 7 nucleotides align to TRBD2. The trim removed 4 bases at V and 3 bases at J, leaving 6 bases unmatched. Per germline, CDR1 WSHSY and CDR2 SAAADI. This CDR3 contains 15 residues. The CDR3 DNA reads TGCGCCAGCAGTGCTGGCGGGGGTAACTACAATGAGCAGTTCTTC. This gives the protein CASSAGGGNYNEQFF.

This clone came up a few times. The chain is built from TRBV4-1 and TRBJ1-6, with TRBD1 as a possible D gene (5 bases). This CDR3 contains 16 residues. Trimming removed 0 bases from V and 5 bases from J, with 11 bases in between. Germline V gene lookup returns CDR1 MGHRA and CDR2 YSYEKL. The CDR3 bases are TGCGCCAGCAGCCAAGAATGGCAGGGTCATAATTCACCCCTCCACTTT. Its translation is CASSQEWQGHNSPLHF.

The chain couples TRBV5-4 to TRBJ1-5; TRBD1 agrees at 7 bases. Germline V gene lookup returns CDR1 SGHNT and CDR2 YYREEE (reference sequence). With 4 bases clipped from V and 3 bases from J, the junction kept 4 bases outside the gene matches. CDR3 length equals 14 residues. The CDR3 is CASSTGTDNQPQHF. In DNA, the CDR3 is TGTGCCAGCAGCACAGGGACAGACAATCAGCCCCAGCATTTT.

The chain uses TRBV3-1 (or the pseudogene TRBV3-2) and TRBJ2-4; D possibly corresponds to TRBD2 (7 bases). Trimming stripped 0 bases from V and 7 bases from J, with 22 bases between. The CDR3 covers 18 residues. Germline V gives CDR1 LGHDT, CDR2 YNNKEL (reference sequence). CDR3 in amino acids: CASSQDLGGGGPFNIQYF. The DNA for the CDR3 is TGTGCCAGCAGCCAAGATCTAGGTGGCGGGGGCCCGTTCAACATTCAGTACTTC.

The chain employs TRBV19 and TRBJ1-3, with TRBD1 matching 7 bases. CDR3 length: 14 residues. V shed 10 bases, J shed 0 bases, and the junction held 6 bases outside the gene matches. Germline V gene data show CDR1 as LNHDA and CDR2 as SQIVND (reference sequence). The chain's CDR3 is CATTDRLSGNTIYF. Written as DNA, the CDR3 is TGTGCCACCACGGACAGGCTCTCTGGAAACACCATATATTTT. The full variable domain, completed using reference TRBV19 and TRBJ1-3, is DGGITQSPKYLFRKEGQNVTLSCEQNLNHDAMYWYRQDPGQGLRLIYYSQIVNDFQKGDIAEGYSVSREKKESFPLTVTSAQKNPTAFYLCATTDRLSGNTIYFGEGSWLTVV.

The V gene is TRBV18, the J gene TRBJ2-1, with TRBD2 identical over 7 bases. Germline V gives CDR1 KGHSH, CDR2 LQKENI. CDR3 length: 16 residues. V lost 2 bases to trimming and J lost 7 bases; unmatched junction nucleotides: 11. The CDR3: CASSPMASGSGNEQFF. Written as DNA, the CDR3 is TGTGCCAGCTCACCAATGGCTAGCGGTTCGGGAAATGAGCAGTTCTTC.

V usage is TRBV5-1 and J usage is TRBJ1-1, with a weak D call TRBD1 (6 bases). Trimming took off 4 bases at V and 5 bases at J, with 12 bases between the two ends. There are 13 residues in the CDR3. Germline loops: CDR1 SGHRS, CDR2 YFSETQ. CDR3 DNA: TGCGCCAGCAGCCCGGACAGCCGGACTGAAGCTTTCTTT. It is translated as CASSPDSRTEAFF.

In this sample, this clone turned up once. The gene calls are TRBV4-1 and TRBJ2-7, with 8 bases identical to TRBD2. Germline V CDR1 and CDR2: MGHRA, YSYEKL. V trimming: 4 bases; J trimming: 9 bases; junction bases outside the gene matches: 14. The CDR3 consists of 15 residues. This CDR3 is CASSLSGGSGRAQYF. As DNA, the CDR3 is TGCGCCAGCAGCCTCAGCGGGGGTTCGGGTAGAGCGCAGTACTTC.

CDR3 DNA sequence: TGCGCCAGCAGCCAAGTCGGGGGGATCTCCTACGAGCAGTACTTC. Protein sequence: CASSQVGGISYEQYF. This chain joins TRBV4-3 and TRBJ2-7; 7 nucleotides match TRBD2. Germline V gives CDR1 LGHNA, CDR2 YSLEER. The CDR3 runs 15 residues. Trimming took 1 base from V and 0 from J; bases not matched to a gene: 3.

The V gene is TRBV7-9, the J gene TRBJ2-5, with D uncertain. Germline values: CDR1 SEHNR, CDR2 FQNEAQ (reference sequence). The germline V and J ends were trimmed by 2 bases and 11 bases, with 15 bases remaining between them. CDR3 length: 13 amino acids. CDR3 nucleotide sequence: TGTGCCAGCAGCTTATCGCTCACGGAGTCTCAGTACTTC. Translated, it gives CASSLSLTESQYF.